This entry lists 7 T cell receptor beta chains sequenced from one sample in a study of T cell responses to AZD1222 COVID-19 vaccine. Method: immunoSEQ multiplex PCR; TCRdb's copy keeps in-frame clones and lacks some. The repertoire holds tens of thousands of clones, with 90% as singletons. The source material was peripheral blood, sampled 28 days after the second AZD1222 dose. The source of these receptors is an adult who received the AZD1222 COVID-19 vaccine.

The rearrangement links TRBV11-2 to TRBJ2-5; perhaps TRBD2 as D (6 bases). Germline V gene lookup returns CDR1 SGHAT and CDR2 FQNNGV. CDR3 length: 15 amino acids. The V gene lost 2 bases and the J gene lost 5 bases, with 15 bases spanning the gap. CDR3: CASSLLRGRWETQYF. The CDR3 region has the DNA TGTGCCAGCAGCTTATTACGGGGGAGGTGGGAGACCCAGTACTTC.

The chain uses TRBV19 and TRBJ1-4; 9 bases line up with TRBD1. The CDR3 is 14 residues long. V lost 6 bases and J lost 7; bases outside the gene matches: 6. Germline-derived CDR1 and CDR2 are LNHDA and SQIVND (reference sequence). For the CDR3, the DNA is TGTGCCAGTAGGACAGGGGGAGATGGTGAAAAACTGTTTTTT. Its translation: CASRTGGDGEKLFF.

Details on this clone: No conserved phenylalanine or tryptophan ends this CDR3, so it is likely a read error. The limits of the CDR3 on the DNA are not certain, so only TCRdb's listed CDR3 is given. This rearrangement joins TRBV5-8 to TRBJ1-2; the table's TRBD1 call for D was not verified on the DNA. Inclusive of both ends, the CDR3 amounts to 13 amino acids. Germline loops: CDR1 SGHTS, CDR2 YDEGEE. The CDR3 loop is CASSSRGYRGMPG.

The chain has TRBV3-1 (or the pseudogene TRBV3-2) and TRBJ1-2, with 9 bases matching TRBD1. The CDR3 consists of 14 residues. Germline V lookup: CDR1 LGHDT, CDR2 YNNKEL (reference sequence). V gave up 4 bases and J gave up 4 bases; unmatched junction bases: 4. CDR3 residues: CASSPTGQGYGYTF. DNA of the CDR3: TGTGCCAGCAGCCCGACGGGACAGGGCTATGGCTACACCTTC.

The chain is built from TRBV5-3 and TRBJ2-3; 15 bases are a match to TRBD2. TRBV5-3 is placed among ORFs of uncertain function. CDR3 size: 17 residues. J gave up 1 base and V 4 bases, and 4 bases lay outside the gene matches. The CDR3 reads CARSRTSGGAGTDTQYF. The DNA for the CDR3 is TGTGCCAGAAGCCGGACTAGCGGGGGGGCCGGCACAGATACGCAGTATTTT.

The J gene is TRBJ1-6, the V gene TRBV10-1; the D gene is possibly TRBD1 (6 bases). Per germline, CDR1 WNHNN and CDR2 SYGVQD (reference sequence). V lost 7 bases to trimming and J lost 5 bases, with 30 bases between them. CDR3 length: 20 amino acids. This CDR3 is CASILTFEGTQEHNNSPLHF. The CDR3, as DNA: TGCGCCAGCATCCTGACATTCGAAGGGACACAAGAGCACAATAATTCACCCCTCCACTTT.

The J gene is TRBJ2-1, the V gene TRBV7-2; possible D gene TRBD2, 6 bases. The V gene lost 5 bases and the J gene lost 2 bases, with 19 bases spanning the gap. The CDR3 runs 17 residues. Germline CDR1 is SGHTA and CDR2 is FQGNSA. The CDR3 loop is CASSGTATLRTYNEQFF. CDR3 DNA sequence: TGTGCCAGCAGCGGGACTGCCACGCTAAGAACCTACAATGAGCAGTTCTTC.